This T cell receptor (beta chain) originates from a study of shared clonotypes between healthy human individuals. Study observations and caveats: Among the subsets, naive ones generally showed larger estimated richness than memory ones. A handful of donors showed sharing of approximately 5% of naive CD4 clonotypes.

In the case of this clone: Its specificity is unknown.

Between the trimmed V and J ends, which lost 4 bases and 4 bases, there was a span of 11 bases. Germline CDR1 MRHNA, CDR2 SNTAGT. The CDR3 loop spans 15 amino acids. Original processing methods: Junction-only immunoSEQ data arrived without quality scores, meaning filtering differed. The data were produced by immunoSEQ multiplex PCR, yet TCRdb's version contains in-frame clones alone and is incomplete. Clone size and the V and J calls come from that table; the DNA yielded D and trimming. The top ten hold more than 0.35% of the sample, which has around 2.5 million clones, over 85% seen once. The TCR comes from a man younger than 35 in good health. Some clones in this sample may be carry-over from other donors' samples. The V gene is TRBV6-4, the J gene TRBJ1-6; D might be TRBD1 (5 bases). The specimen sequenced was naive CD4+ T cells from PBMCs. The subset is: CD45RA+ positively selected. Here the CDR3 reads CASSASTAYNSPLHF. In nucleotides, the CDR3 is TGTGCCAGCAGTGCTTCGACAGCTTATAATTCACCCCTCCACTTT.